These 19 T cell receptor beta chains were all obtained from the same sample, sequenced in a study of blood T cell repertoires in COVID-19. The method was immunoSEQ multiplex PCR; TCRdb's version includes in-frame clones alone and lacks a portion of them. The sample contains approximately 98,000 clones, 88% of which appear only once. The sample taken for sequencing was peripheral blood. The receptor set was obtained from a human donor in a cohort sampled during active COVID-19.

This sequence joins TRBV7-3 and TRBJ1-3; D is undetermined. Germline CDR1 is SGHTA and CDR2 is FQGTGA. Trimming cost V 4 bases and J 1 base, with 8 bases left between them. This CDR3 region has 14 residues. CDR3 nucleotides: TGTGCCAGCAGCTCCCCAGAATCTGGAAACACCATATATTTT. Translating it yields CASSSPESGNTIYF.

A note on this clone: Other DNA sequences of this sample code for an identical CDR3. The CDR3 loop reads CASSLQGNYGYTF. The CDR3 nucleotides are TGTGCCAGCAGTCTACAGGGAAACTATGGCTACACCTTC. The chain links TRBV27 to TRBJ1-2; D may be TRBD1 (6 bases). V lost 5 bases, J lost 2 bases, and 9 bases lay in between. Per the germline V gene, CDR1 is MNHEY and CDR2 is SMNVEV (reference sequence). The CDR3 consists of 13 residues.

The chain uses TRBV28 and TRBJ1-5; D unresolved. The germline gives CDR1 MDHEN, CDR2 SYDVKM. V shed 7 bases and J shed 1 base, with 8 bases lying between them. The CDR3 extends over 13 amino acids. CDR3 nucleotides: TGTGCCAGCAACGGGTTAAGCAATCAGCCCCAGCATTTT. This encodes CASNGLSNQPQHF.

V and J are TRBV4-2 and TRBJ1-5; D is unresolved. The ends were cut back, 1 base at V and 0 bases at J, with 7 bases in the middle. Germline lookup yields CDR1 LGHNA and CDR2 YNFKEQ. The CDR3 has 15 residues. DNA of the CDR3: TGTGCCAGCAGCCAAGTAGCAGCTAGCAATCAGCCCCAGCATTTT. This codes for CASSQVAASNQPQHF.

The chain recombines TRBV7-8 with TRBJ2-1, with D perhaps matching TRBD2 (6 bases). Trimming pared 6 bases from V and 8 bases from J, leaving 17 bases between. This CDR3 is built from 14 residues. Germline V gene sequence: CDR1 SGHVS, CDR2 FQNEAQ. The CDR3 region has the DNA TGTGCCAGCAGTTCGGGACTTGAACGGTATGAGCAGTTCTTC. It specifies CASSSGLERYEQFF.

The chain has TRBV2 and TRBJ1-2, with D maybe TRBD1 (6 bases). The CDR3 has 13 amino acids. Per germline, CDR1 SNHLY and CDR2 FYNNEI. Deletions cut 6 bases from V and 6 bases from J, with 14 bases between. The CDR3 is CASRAGDYNGYTF. DNA of the CDR3: TGTGCCAGCAGGGCAGGGGATTATAATGGCTACACCTTC.

This sequence joins TRBV7-6 and TRBJ2-7; 7 bases line up with TRBD2. With 1 base clipped from V and 2 bases from J, the junction kept 8 bases outside the gene matches. The CDR3 covers 16 residues. Germline CDR1 is SGHVS and CDR2 is FNYEAQ. This CDR3 reads CASSLGGGSAPYEQYF. The CDR3 DNA reads TGTGCCAGCAGCTTAGGCGGCGGGAGCGCCCCCTACGAGCAGTACTTC.

This clone was seen a few times. In nucleotides, the CDR3 is TGTGCCATCAGTGAAGTGGGGGGGGGTTACAATGAGCAGTTCTTC. Its protein is CAISEVGGGYNEQFF. V gene TRBV10-3 combines with J gene TRBJ2-1; 7 nucleotides agree with TRBD2. CDR1 is ENHRY, CDR2 SYGVKD, per germline. The CDR3 loop spans 15 amino acids. Trimming took 3 bases from V and 4 from J; bases not matched to a gene: 6.

The chain employs TRBV7-2 and TRBJ2-1, with 7 bases that match TRBD1. CDR1 is SGHTA and CDR2 is FQGNSA in the germline V gene. The CDR3 totals 15 residues. Germline trimming cut 5 bases from V and 0 bases from J; bases unmatched to any gene: 4. The CDR3 reads CASSPGDSSYNEQFF. CDR3 DNA sequence: TGTGCCAGCAGCCCCGGGGACAGCTCCTACAATGAGCAGTTCTTC.

As to this clone: The junction departs from the called germline gene at one end, perhaps through a read error. The chain combines TRBV7-7 with TRBJ2-7; the D gene is possibly TRBD1 (6 bases). CDR1 and CDR2 (germline): SSHAT, FNYEAQ (reference sequence). The CDR3 runs 15 residues. For the CDR3, the DNA is TGTGCTAGCAGCTTAACGGACAGTGGCTCCTACGAGCAGTACTTC. Amino acid sequence: CASSLTDSGSYEQYF.

The chain carries TRBV9 and TRBJ2-3, with 11 bases identical to TRBD2. J was trimmed by 5 bases and V by 3 bases; bases with no gene match: 11. The CDR3 loop spans 17 amino acids. In germline, CDR1 is SGDLS, CDR2 YYNGEE. This CDR3 reads CASSAGSSGGAVDTQYF. The CDR3 DNA is TGTGCCAGCAGCGCAGGAAGTAGCGGGGGGGCTGTAGATACGCAGTATTTT. The variable domain in full, completed from reference TRBV9 and TRBJ2-3, reads DSGVTQTPKHLITATGQRVTLRCSPRSGDLSVYWYQQSLDQGLQFLIQYYNGEERAKGNILERFSAQQFPDLHSELNLSSLELGDSALYFCASSAGSSGGAVDTQYFGPGTRLTVL.

The rearrangement links TRBV7-9 to TRBJ1-5; D perhaps matches TRBD1 (5 bases). The germline V and J ends were trimmed by 5 bases and 0 bases, with 8 bases remaining between them. Germline loops: CDR1 SEHNR, CDR2 FQNEAQ (reference sequence). The CDR3 has 14 amino acids. The CDR3 sequence is CASSVQDSNQPQHF. CDR3 bases: TGTGCCAGCAGCGTACAGGATAGCAATCAGCCCCAGCATTTT.

This clone was picked up a small number of times. The CDR3 nucleotides are TGTGCCAGCAGTCACGCTAGCGGTTTCACCGGGGAGCTGTTTTTT. Its translation: CASSHASGFTGELFF. The J gene is TRBJ2-2, the V gene TRBV27; 7 bases fit TRBD2. Germline CDR1 reads MNHEY; CDR2 reads SMNVEV (reference sequence). With 5 bases clipped from V and 4 bases from J, the junction kept 7 bases outside the gene matches. This CDR3 contains 15 residues.

The chain couples TRBV30 to TRBJ1-6; 7 nucleotides match TRBD1. Germline V gives CDR1 GTSNPN, CDR2 SVGIG (reference sequence). Trimming removed 5 bases from V and 7 bases from J; junction bases left unmatched: 5. The CDR3 is made up of 13 amino acids. The CDR3 nucleotides read TGTGCCTGGGAGGGACAGCCGAATTCACCCCTCCACTTT. Residues: CAWEGQPNSPLHF.

DNA for the CDR3: TGTGCCAGCACTCGCGGCACGAACACCGGGGAGCTGTTTTTT. Translating it yields CASTRGTNTGELFF. The chain has TRBV4-2 and TRBJ2-2; D uncertain. Per the germline V gene, CDR1 is LGHNA and CDR2 is YNFKEQ. This CDR3 comprises 14 residues. The V and J ends lost 7 bases and 0 bases respectively, with 9 bases between them.

The chain carries TRBV27 and TRBJ1-2; D gene unclear. V dropped 0 bases and J dropped 5 bases, with 10 bases sitting between them. CDR3 length: 14 amino acids. In germline, CDR1 is MNHEY, CDR2 SMNVEV (reference sequence). The CDR3 nucleotides are TGTGCCAGCAGTTTATCGGCCCGGGGATATGGCTACACCTTC. Residues: CASSLSARGYGYTF.

The chain uses TRBV5-1 and TRBJ2-1; TRBD2 matches 14 bases. This CDR3 has 16 residues. V dropped 4 bases and J dropped 5; count of bases not matched to a gene: 5. CDR1 and CDR2 (germline): SGHRS, YFSETQ. Written as DNA, the CDR3 is TGCGCCAGCAGCGCCTTGGGACTAGCGGGAGACAATGAGCAGTTCTTC. Translated, it gives CASSALGLAGDNEQFF.

V usage is TRBV11-3 and J usage is TRBJ2-2; D possibly corresponds to TRBD2 (5 bases). V lost 5 bases, J lost 0 bases, and 10 bases lay in between. This CDR3 has 15 residues. Germline lookup yields CDR1 SGHNT and CDR2 YENEEA. The CDR3 reads CASSPSGTNTGELFF. The CDR3 bases are TGTGCCAGCAGCCCCAGCGGAACGAACACCGGGGAGCTGTTTTTT. Full variable domain (missing parts from reference TRBV11-3 and TRBJ2-2): EAGVVQSPRYKIIEKKQPVAFWCNPISGHNTLYWYLQNLGQGPELLIRYENEEAVDDSQLPKDRFSAERLKGVDSTLKIQPAELGDSAVYLCASSPSGTNTGELFFGEGSRLTVL.

The chain links TRBV9 to TRBJ1-3, with TRBD1 identical over 8 bases. V dropped 2 bases and J dropped 3; count of bases not matched to a gene: 4. The germline V gene encodes CDR1 SGDLS and CDR2 YYNGEE. The CDR3 totals 15 residues. The CDR3, as DNA: TGTGCCAGCAGCGTCCAGGGGGCGGGTGGAAACACCATATATTTT. Its translation: CASSVQGAGGNTIYF.